This T cell receptor beta chain originates from a study of beta chain features in type 1 diabetes. Each of the sorted populations had a purity greater than 98%. With regard to this clone: The sample contains more than one DNA sequence encoding this CDR3.

Expressed TCRB transcripts were sequenced, since all the RNA that had been isolated was reverse transcribed. Regulatory, naive and central memory T cell samples averaged around 3.6 million reads. Produced via immunoSEQ multiplex PCR; TCRdb's table is partial and in-frame only. The table lists around 500,000 clones, about 32% of them singletons. The source is a man aged 18-30 years in good health. The sample taken for sequencing was naive CD4+ T cells from blood.

The CDR3 bases are TGTGCCTGGAGTAGGCGGTCCAATCAGCCCCAGCATTTT. The encoded protein is CAWSRRSNQPQHF. The V gene is TRBV30, the J gene TRBJ1-5; D not resolved. The CDR3 loop spans 13 amino acids. V lost 2 bases to trimming and J lost 3 bases, with 8 bases between them. Per germline, CDR1 GTSNPN and CDR2 SVGIG (reference sequence).